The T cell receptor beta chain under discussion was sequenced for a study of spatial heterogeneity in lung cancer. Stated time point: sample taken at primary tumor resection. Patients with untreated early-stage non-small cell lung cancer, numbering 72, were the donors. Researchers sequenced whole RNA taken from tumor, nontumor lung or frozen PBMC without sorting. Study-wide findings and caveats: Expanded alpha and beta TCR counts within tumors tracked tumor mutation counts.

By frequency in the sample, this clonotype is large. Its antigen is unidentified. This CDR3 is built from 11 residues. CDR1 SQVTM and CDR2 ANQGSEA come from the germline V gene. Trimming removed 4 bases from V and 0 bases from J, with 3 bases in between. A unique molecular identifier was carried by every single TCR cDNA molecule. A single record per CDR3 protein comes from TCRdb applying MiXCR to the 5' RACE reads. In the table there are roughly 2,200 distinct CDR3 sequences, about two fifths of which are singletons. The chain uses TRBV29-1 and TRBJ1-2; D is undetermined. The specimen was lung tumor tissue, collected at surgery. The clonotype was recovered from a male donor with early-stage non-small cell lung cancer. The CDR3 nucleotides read TGCAGCGTTGTAGCTAACTATGGCTACACCTTC. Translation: CSVVANYGYTF.